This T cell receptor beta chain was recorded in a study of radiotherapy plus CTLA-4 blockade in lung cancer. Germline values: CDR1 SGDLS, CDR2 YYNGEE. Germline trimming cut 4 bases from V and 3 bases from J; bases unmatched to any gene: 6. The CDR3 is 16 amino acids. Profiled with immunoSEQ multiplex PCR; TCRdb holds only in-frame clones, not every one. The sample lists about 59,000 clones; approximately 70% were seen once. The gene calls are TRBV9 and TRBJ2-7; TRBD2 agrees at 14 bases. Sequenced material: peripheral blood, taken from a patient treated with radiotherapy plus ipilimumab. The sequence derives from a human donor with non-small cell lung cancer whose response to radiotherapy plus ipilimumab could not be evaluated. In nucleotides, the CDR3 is TGTGCCAGCAGCTTCGGGACTAGCGGGAGAATCTACGAGCAGTACTTC. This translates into CASSFGTSGRIYEQYF. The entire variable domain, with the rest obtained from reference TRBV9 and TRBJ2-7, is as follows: DSGVTQTPKHLITATGQRVTLRCSPRSGDLSVYWYQQSLDQGLQFLIQYYNGEERAKGNILERFSAQQFPDLHSELNLSSLELGDSALYFCASSFGTSGRIYEQYFGPGTRLTVT.